Listed below are T cell receptor beta chains from one sample, sequenced in a study of blood T cell repertoires in COVID-19. Sequencing used immunoSEQ multiplex PCR; TCRdb keeps in-frame clones, though not all of them. This sample has approximately 250,000 clones, with 85% found just once. Sequencing was performed on PBMCs or T cells enriched from blood (not recorded which). The receptors originated from a woman aged 45-60 years with acute COVID-19. Both conserved end residues are part of each CDR3. The D gene is left open where the match is weak. The size entry is marked missing in some rows and otherwise reads once, few, many or a size class.

j_call v_call d_call clone_size cdr3_nt cdr3_aa
TRBJ2-7 TRBV27 TRBD2 NA TGTGCCAGCAGTGTCAGGACTAGCGGGTACGAGCAGTACTTC CASSVRTSGYEQYF
TRBJ1-4 TRBV18 TRBD1 NA TGTGCCAGCTCCCTTGACAGGGACAGGAATGAAAAACTGTTTTTT CASSLDRDRNEKLFF
TRBJ1-2 TRBV9 TRBD1 NA TGTGCCAGCAGCGTGAGCCCCGGGACAGTTAACTATGGCTACACCTTC CASSVSPGTVNYGYTF
TRBJ1-2 TRBV6-5 NA few TGTGCCAGCGGGCTTGGGGAGCAGATTAATCGTCGCTACACCTTC CASGLGEQINRRYTF
TRBJ2-1 TRBV6-2/TRBV6-3 NA NA TGTGCCAGCAGTTACCTCAATGAGCAGTTCTTC CASSYLNEQFF
TRBJ1-1 TRBV29-1 NA NA TGCAGCGCCTTAAGAGGATGGGTCGGCACTGAAGCTTTCTTT CSALRGWVGTEAFF
TRBJ1-1 TRBV20-1 NA NA TGCAGTGCTCGCACCCGTCTGGAGGCTTTCTTT CSARTRLEAFF
TRBJ2-5 TRBV19 NA NA TGTGCCAGTAGTGATCGATGGACGGGGGAGACCCAGTACTTC CASSDRWTGETQYF
TRBJ1-1 TRBV25-1 NA NA TGTGCCAGCAGTGCCTCGGGGGGGGCGGACACTGAAGCTTTCTTT CASSASGGADTEAFF
TRBJ1-1 TRBV2 NA few TGTGCCGGAGGACTTACCGAACACACTGAAGCTTTCTTT CAGGLTEHTEAFF
TRBJ1-2 TRBV30 TRBD1 NA TGTGCCTGGAGGGGGGGACAGGGAATGAACTATGGCTACACCTTC CAWRGGQGMNYGYTF
TRBJ1-2 TRBV3-1/TRBV3-2 NA NA TGTGCCAGCAGCTATCGGACTAATGGCTACACCTTC CASSYRTNGYTF
TRBJ2-3 TRBV6-2/TRBV6-3 NA NA TGTGCCAGCAGTTACGGGGGGGGCAGTCTAACAGATACGCAGTATTTT CASSYGGGSLTDTQYF
TRBJ1-5 TRBV7-8 NA NA TGTGCCAGCAGCTTAGCCCCGGCCGGGGGCAATCAGCCCCAGCATTTT CASSLAPAGGNQPQHF
TRBJ2-1 TRBV11-1 TRBD2 NA TGTGCCAGCAGCCCTCAGGGCGGACTAGCTGTCAATGAGCAGTTCTTC CASSPQGGLAVNEQFF
TRBJ1-1 TRBV7-2 NA NA TGTGCCAGCGGGACCCACGGACAGCCCAAAACCGCTTTCTTT CASGTHGQPKTAFF
TRBJ1-1 TRBV25-1 NA NA TGTGCCAGCAGTGGACAGGTGAACACTGAAGCTTTCTTT CASSGQVNTEAFF
TRBJ1-2 TRBV7-2 NA once TGTGCCAGCAGCTTTCAGGGTCCCTATGGCTACACCTTC CASSFQGPYGYTF
TRBJ2-1 TRBV7-2 NA few TGTGCCAGCGGGGGGGGCAGCCTCTACAATGAGCAGTTCTTC CASGGGSLYNEQFF
TRBJ2-5 TRBV11-3 NA NA TGTGCCAGCAGTTCGACCAACAGAGAAGAGACCCAGTACTTC CASSSTNREETQYF
TRBJ2-7 TRBV15 TRBD2 NA TGTGCCACCAGCGAAAGGACGGGAGGATACTACGAGCAGTACTTC CATSERTGGYYEQYF
TRBJ1-1 TRBV29-1 NA NA TGCAGCGTCCCTAATAGGAACACTGAAGCTTTCTTT CSVPNRNTEAFF
TRBJ2-1 TRBV5-1 NA NA TGCGCCAGCAGCTTGGGGGCGGGGGCCAGCTACAATGAGCAGTTCTTC CASSLGAGASYNEQFF
TRBJ1-1 TRBV5-8 TRBD1 NA TGTGCCAGCAGTCCAGGACAGGGAGACACTGAAGCTTTCTTT CASSPGQGDTEAFF